These T cell receptor beta chains were read from a single sample in a study of T cells in Graves' hyperthyroidism and ophthalmopathy. TCRdb called the multiplex PCR reads again in MiXCR, with one record for every CDR3 protein. Of a few hundred thousand distinct CDR3 sequences listed, about 43% are singletons. Sequenced sample: peripheral blood or thyroid tissue (not recorded which). The receptor set was obtained from a woman between 18 and 30 years old with Graves' hyperthyroidism. Both conserved end residues are part of each CDR3. The D gene is left open where the match is weak. Not every row has a clone size; where given, it reads once, few, many or a size class.

>TRBJ2-7|14|TRBV10-2|many|NA
CASSLRALGYEQYF
TGCGCCAGCAGCCTCCGGGCCCTAGGCTACGAGCAGTACTTC
>TRBJ2-5|15|TRBV7-7|many|TRBD2
CASSPLAGAQETQYF
TGTGCTAGCAGTCCCCTAGCGGGGGCCCAAGAGACCCAGTACTTC
>TRBJ2-5|13|TRBV20-1|NA|TRBD1
CSATGGQEETQYF
TGCAGTGCTACCGGGGGACAGGAAGAGACCCAGTACTTC
>TRBJ1-5|20|TRBV15|many|NA
CATSRGGDRWRANFNQPQHF
TGTGCCACCAGCAGAGGGGGCGACAGGTGGAGGGCGAATTTCAATCAGCCCCAGCATTTT
>TRBJ2-7|15|TRBV19|few|NA
CASSIDLEGSYEQYF
TGTGCCAGTAGTATAGATCTGGAAGGCTCCTACGAGCAGTACTTC
>TRBJ1-1|14|TRBV7-2|NA|TRBD1
CASSQETGLGEAFF
TGTGCCAGCAGCCAAGAGACAGGGCTGGGTGAAGCTTTCTTT
>TRBJ2-5|16|TRBV7-8|NA|TRBD1
CASSPGNTGVGETQYF
TGTGCCAGCAGCCCCGGGAATACAGGGGTCGGAGAGACCCAGTACTTC
>TRBJ2-3|16|TRBV10-2|NA|TRBD2
CASSTGTSGWTDTQYF
TGCGCCAGCAGCACCGGGACTAGCGGGTGGACAGATACGCAGTATTTT
>TRBJ1-1|16|TRBV5-1|many|NA
CASSPRAGEGNTEAFF
TGCGCCAGCAGCCCGAGGGCGGGGGAAGGGAACACTGAAGCTTTCTTT
>TRBJ2-5|14|TRBV24-1|few|NA
CATSDGWEQETQYF
TGTGCCACCAGTGACGGCTGGGAACAAGAGACCCAGTACTTC
>TRBJ2-1|13|TRBV2|few|TRBD2
CASRPGLAGAQFF
TGTGCCAGCAGACCGGGACTAGCGGGGGCCCAGTTCTTC
>TRBJ2-3|12|TRBV29-1|NA|NA
CSVEVETDTQYF
TGCAGCGTTGAAGTAGAAACAGATACGCAGTATTTT
>TRBJ2-2|15|TRBV11-2|NA|TRBD1
CASSRGQGNSGELFF
TGTGCCAGCAGCCGGGGACAGGGGAATTCCGGGGAGCTGTTTTTT
>TRBJ1-1|15|TRBV5-1|many|TRBD1
CASSRDRPLNTEAFF
TGCGCCAGCAGCCGGGACAGGCCTCTGAACACTGAAGCTTTCTTT
>TRBJ2-7|14|TRBV15|NA|TRBD2
CATSQDPPTSRQYF
TGTGCCACCAGCCAAGATCCCCCGACTAGCCGCCAGTACTTC
>TRBJ2-2|21|TRBV7-2|NA|TRBD2
CASSPGLAGGLVDWNTGELSW
TGTGCCAGCAGCCCGGGACTAGCGGGAGGATTGGTCGACTGGAACACCGGGGAGCTGTCTTGG
>TRBJ2-7|14|TRBV7-8|NA|TRBD2
CASSLARLAGEQYF
TGTGCCAGCAGCTTAGCAAGACTAGCGGGGGAGCAGTACTTC
>TRBJ2-3|16|TRBV7-3|NA|TRBD1
CASSSDRGGGTDTQYF
TGTGCCAGCAGCTCAGACAGGGGTGGTGGCACAGATACGCAGTATTTT
>TRBJ2-3|14|TRBV24-1|few|TRBD1
CATSGTGESDTQYF
TGTGCCACCAGTGGGACAGGGGAGTCAGATACGCAGTATTTT
>TRBJ1-4|18|TRBV14|NA|NA
CASSRPGGFRSGNKKLFF
TGTGCCAGCAGCCGGCCGGGGGGCTTTAGGTCCGGGAATAAAAAACTGTTTTTT
>TRBJ2-7|12|TRBV7-9|many|NA
CASSLNSDEQYF
TGTGCCAGCAGCCTGAATTCGGACGAGCAGTACTTC
>TRBJ2-2|13|TRBV12-3/TRBV12-4|few|TRBD1
CASSSPGQGELFF
TGTGCCAGCAGTTCCCCGGGACAGGGGGAGCTGTTTTTT
>TRBJ2-5|15|TRBV7-9|few|NA
CASSRGDSPQETQYF
TGTGCCAGCAGCAGGGGGGACAGCCCTCAAGAGACCCAGTACTTC
>TRBJ2-6|13|TRBV7-2|few|TRBD1
CASSVDRANVLTF
TGTGCCAGCAGCGTTGACAGGGCAAACGTCCTGACTTTC
>TRBJ1-2|14|TRBV5-5|many|NA
CASSRRPGDYGYTF
TGTGCCAGCAGTCGCCGGCCAGGGGACTATGGCTACACCTTC
>TRBJ1-1|13|TRBV7-2|NA|NA
CASSLYVGREAFF
TGTGCCAGCAGTCTATATGTGGGCCGTGAAGCTTTCTTT
>TRBJ2-5|10|TRBV20-1|NA|NA
CRRARETQYF
TGCAGGAGGGCTCGAGAGACCCAGTACTTC
>TRBJ2-5|14|TRBV2|many|NA
CASSLFRAQETQYF
TGTGCCAGTTCTCTTTTTCGTGCTCAAGAGACCCAGTACTTC
>TRBJ2-2|11|TRBV2|NA|NA
CASKGGGRLFF
TGTGCCAGCAAGGGAGGGGGAAGGTTGTTTTTT
>TRBJ2-5|9|TRBV2|NA|TRBD1
CASKDREYF
TGTGCCAGCAAGGACAGGGAGTACTTC
>TRBJ2-6|16|TRBV7-3|NA|TRBD1
CASSYEQGAGANVLTF
TGTGCCAGCAGCTATGAACAGGGGGCTGGGGCCAACGTCCTGACTTTC
>TRBJ2-2|16|TRBV7-2|NA|TRBD1
CASSLGPGQGGGELFF
TGTGCCAGCAGCTTAGGTCCGGGACAGGGGGGCGGGGAGCTGTTTTTT
>TRBJ1-6|15|TRBV9|NA|NA
CASSVVSGHNSPLHF
TGTGCCAGCAGCGTAGTTTCAGGGCATAATTCACCTCTCCACTTT
>TRBJ1-5|12|TRBV29-1|NA|NA
CSGRGGNQPQHF
TGCAGCGGGAGGGGGGGCAATCAGCCCCAGCATTTT
>TRBJ2-7|15|TRBV20-1|once|TRBD2
CSARDSGGPWYEQYF
TGCAGTGCTAGAGATTCGGGAGGGCCATGGTACGAGCAGTACTTC